The 27 T cell receptor beta chains given below trace back to one sample, sequenced in a study of shared clonotypes between healthy human individuals. Sequenced by immunoSEQ multiplex PCR; TCRdb stores in-frame clones only, minus some. The data contain fewer than 400,000 clones, around 74% of them singletons. Sample: memory CD4+ T cells sorted from blood. Subset meaning: CD45RA-negative fraction. The receptors derive from a man aged 25-45 years in good health.

J is TRBJ2-5 and V is TRBV7-2; D might be TRBD1 (6 bases). V was clipped by 5 bases and J by 7 bases, with 20 bases between them. This CDR3 comprises 15 residues. Germline V CDR1 and CDR2: SGHTA, FQGNSA. Here the CDR3 DNA reads TGTGCCAGCAGCCCCGACAGGTTTGGGGAATGGACCCAGTACTTC. This translates into CASSPDRFGEWTQYF.

The genes are TRBV7-2 and TRBJ2-3; TRBD2 matches at 7 bases. Germline V gene data show CDR1 as SGHTA and CDR2 as FQGNSA. Losses at the gene ends were 5 bases for V and 2 bases for J; bases not matched to a gene: 4. The CDR3 length is 14 residues. The CDR3 DNA sequence: TGTGCCAGCAGCCCCGGGGGGACCACAGATACGCAGTATTTT. It yields the protein CASSPGGTTDTQYF.

This clone was seen ten or more times. J is TRBJ2-7 and V is TRBV28; the D gene is possibly TRBD1 (5 bases). The CDR3 has 13 amino acids. CDR1 is MDHEN and CDR2 is SYDVKM in the germline V gene. V was cut by 3 bases and J by 2 bases, with 8 bases left in between. The CDR3 sequence: CASSFRATYEQYF. In nucleotides, the CDR3 is TGTGCCAGCAGTTTCAGGGCAACCTACGAGCAGTACTTC.

As concerns this clone: Additional DNA sequences in this sample encode the identical CDR3. The chain links TRBV7-9 to TRBJ2-7; D is unclear. The CDR3 spans 14 residues. V was pared by 2 bases and J by 0 bases, with 8 bases between. Germline V gene lookup returns CDR1 SEHNR and CDR2 FQNEAQ (reference sequence). Here the CDR3 DNA reads TGTGCCAGCAGCTTATCGCAGAGCTCCTACGAGCAGTACTTC. It yields the protein CASSLSQSSYEQYF. Together with reference TRBV7-9 and TRBJ2-7, the CDR3 gives the full variable domain: DTGVSQNPRHKITKRGQNVTFRCDPISEHNRLYWYRQTLGQGPEFLTYFQNEAQLEKSRLLSDRFSAERPKGSFSTLEIQRTEQGDSAMYLCASSLSQSSYEQYFGPGTRLTVT.

The chain couples TRBV29-1 to TRBJ2-7; TRBD2 is a possible D gene (5 bases). The CDR3 totals 15 residues. The V end was cut by 1 base, the J end by 9 bases, with 22 bases between. The germline CDR1 and CDR2 sequences are SQVTM and ANQGSEA. The CDR3 bases are TGCAGCGTTGAAGTTGGGGTCACGAGGGCCGTCGCGCAGTACTTC. Translation gives CSVEVGVTRAVAQYF.

J is TRBJ2-7 and V is TRBV9, with 15 positions matching TRBD2. This CDR3 is built from 17 residues. V lost 4 bases and J lost 4; bases outside the gene matches: 9. Germline V CDR1 and CDR2: SGDLS, YYNGEE. In nucleotides, the CDR3 is TGTGCCAGCAGCCCCTGGACTAGCGGGAGGGCCAAGTACGAGCAGTACTTC. It codes for CASSPWTSGRAKYEQYF. The full variable domain, in which reference TRBV9 and TRBJ2-7 provide the parts outside the CDR3, is DSGVTQTPKHLITATGQRVTLRCSPRSGDLSVYWYQQSLDQGLQFLIQYYNGEERAKGNILERFSAQQFPDLHSELNLSSLELGDSALYFCASSPWTSGRAKYEQYFGPGTRLTVT.

The chain is built from TRBV7-2 and TRBJ2-5, with 10 bases lining up with TRBD2. Trimming took 3 bases from V and 0 from J; bases not matched to a gene: 4. This CDR3 is built from 16 residues. The germline CDR1 and CDR2 sequences are SGHTA and FQGNSA. CDR3 residues: CASSFQAGGNQETQYF. Here the CDR3 DNA reads TGTGCCAGCAGCTTCCAAGCGGGAGGGAACCAAGAGACCCAGTACTTC.

The chain is built from TRBV21-1 and TRBJ2-7; the table's D call, TRBD1, was not checked against the DNA. TRBV21-1 is assigned pseudogene status. CDR3 length: 18 residues. The CDR3 DNA sequence: TGTGCCAGCAGCAACCAAATGCGTCAGGTTGTCCGATCCTACGAGCAGTACTTC. This encodes CASSNQMRQVVRSYEQYF.

J is TRBJ2-7 and V is TRBV6-5; 9 nucleotides line up with TRBD2. The V segment lost 2 bases and the J segment 0 bases; nucleotides outside the gene matches: 2. The length of the CDR3 is 15 residues. The germline V gene encodes CDR1 MNHEY and CDR2 SVGAGI. CDR3 sequence (DNA): TGTGCCAGCAGTTACATTAGCGGGAGCTCCTACGAGCAGTACTTC. Amino acid sequence: CASSYISGSSYEQYF.

This sequence joins TRBV27 and TRBJ2-1, with TRBD2 matching over 10 bases. Germline V gene data show CDR1 as MNHEY and CDR2 as SMNVEV (reference sequence). The CDR3 is made up of 15 amino acids. V lost 1 base, J lost 9 bases, and 6 bases stayed unmatched. Here the CDR3 DNA reads TGTGCCAGCAGTTTATTTCTAGCGGGAGTAGTTGAGCAGTTCTTC. Translating gives CASSLFLAGVVEQFF.

As DNA, the CDR3 is TGTGCCAGCAGGGATACGGGACTAGCCGGGAATGAGCAGTTCTTC. It encodes CASRDTGLAGNEQFF. The V and J genes are TRBV6-6 and TRBJ2-1; TRBD2 matches at 9 bases. V trimming: 6 bases; J trimming: 7 bases; junction bases outside the gene matches: 10. There are 15 residues in the CDR3. Germline CDR1 reads MNHNY; CDR2 reads SVGAGI (reference sequence).

V usage is TRBV7-6 and J usage is TRBJ2-5; no clear D gene. Germline CDR1 SGHVS, CDR2 FNYEAQ. The CDR3 has 14 residues. The germline V and J ends were trimmed by 6 bases and 1 base, with 12 bases remaining between them. The DNA of the CDR3 is TGTGCCAGCAGACCTGGCGGAGTCCAAGAGACCCAGTACTTC. Its translation: CASRPGGVQETQYF.

This chain connects TRBV5-1 to TRBJ2-3; possibly TRBD1 or TRBD2 for D (5 bases each). Germline V lookup: CDR1 SGHRS, CDR2 YFSETQ. Trimming left V 2 bases short and J 3 bases short, with 16 bases between. This CDR3 region has 16 residues. CDR3: CASSLGMGVGTDTQYF. The CDR3, as DNA: TGCGCCAGCAGCTTAGGCATGGGGGTTGGGACAGATACGCAGTATTTT.

The chain employs TRBV11-2 and TRBJ2-1; D is possibly TRBD2 (5 bases). CDR3 length: 15 residues. CDR1 is SGHAT, CDR2 FQNNGV, per germline. V was clipped by 1 base and J by 0 bases, with 7 bases between them. Written as DNA, the CDR3 is TGTGCCAGCAGCTTAGGGCGGGTCTCCTACAATGAGCAGTTCTTC. It encodes CASSLGRVSYNEQFF.

This chain joins TRBV15 and TRBJ2-2, with D unresolved. V gave up 0 bases and J gave up 6 bases, with 5 bases separating them. There are 13 residues in the CDR3. Germline V CDR1 and CDR2: LNHNV, YYDKDF (reference sequence). DNA for the CDR3: TGTGCCACCAGCAGAGATAAGTCCGGGGAGCTGTTTTTT. This encodes CATSRDKSGELFF.

This sequence joins TRBV9 and TRBJ1-1, with D possibly TRBD1 on 6 matching bases. This CDR3 has 14 residues. CDR1 and CDR2 (germline): SGDLS, YYNGEE. V was trimmed by 4 bases and J by 5 bases, leaving 15 bases between them. DNA of the CDR3: TGTGCCAGCAGCCGGGGTGTAGGGGGGACTGAAGCTTTCTTT. Its translation: CASSRGVGGTEAFF.

The genes are TRBV18 and TRBJ2-5; 8 nucleotides line up with TRBD2. V lost 3 bases and J lost 2; bases outside the gene matches: 5. The germline V gene encodes CDR1 KGHSH and CDR2 LQKENI. The CDR3 runs 15 residues. The CDR3 coding sequence is TGTGCCAGCTCACCGCGAACTAGCGGACAAGAGACCCAGTACTTC. As protein: CASSPRTSGQETQYF.

The chain couples TRBV2 to TRBJ2-5, with TRBD1 as a possible D gene (6 bases). With 6 bases removed from V and 4 bases from J, the gap between germline ends came to 12 bases. CDR1 and CDR2 from the germline V gene are SNHLY and FYNNEI. This CDR3 is 13 amino acids long. This CDR3 reads CASRGDNGETQYF. The CDR3 DNA sequence: TGTGCCAGCAGGGGGGACAATGGAGAGACCCAGTACTTC. The entire variable domain, with the rest obtained from reference TRBV2 and TRBJ2-5, is as follows: EPEVTQTPSHQVTQMGQEVILRCVPISNHLYFYWYRQILGQKVEFLVSFYNNEISEKSEIFDDQFSVERPDGSNFTLKIRSTKLEDSAMYFCASRGDNGETQYFGPGTRLLVL.

This chain connects TRBV25-1 to TRBJ2-1; TRBD2 aligns across 12 bases. From germline, CDR1 is MGHDK and CDR2 SYGVNS. This CDR3 contains 16 residues. The V and J ends lost 2 bases and 6 bases, in that order; junction bases with no gene match: 5. DNA of the CDR3: TGTGCCAGCAGTGAAAGACTAGCGGGAGCGTCCAATGAGCAGTTCTTC. It specifies CASSERLAGASNEQFF.

The chain links TRBV18 to TRBJ2-2, with D maybe TRBD2 (5 bases). The V end lost 3 bases, the J end lost 2 bases, and 13 bases lay between the germline ends. Germline V gene data show CDR1 as KGHSH and CDR2 as LQKENI. This CDR3 is 16 amino acids long. The CDR3 region is CASSPLAADNTGELFF. In nucleotides, the CDR3 is TGTGCCAGCTCACCCCTTGCAGCGGACAACACCGGGGAGCTGTTTTTT.

This clone appeared a few times. As DNA, the CDR3 is TGTGCCAGCAGCTTGGCCGGGACAGGGGATGATCAGCCCCAGCATTTT. Translated: CASSLAGTGDDQPQHF. The chain employs TRBV5-6 and TRBJ1-5; 10 bases map to TRBD1. CDR1 is SGHDT and CDR2 is YYEEEE in the germline V gene. V was clipped by 0 bases and J by 5 bases; unmatched bases: 5. The length of the CDR3 is 16 residues.

V is TRBV2 and J is TRBJ2-4; TRBD2 might be the D (6 bases). This CDR3 has 14 amino acids. Germline CDR1 and CDR2: SNHLY and FYNNEI. V dropped 7 bases and J dropped 9 bases, with 19 bases sitting between them. The CDR3 loop reads CASTQEGGIGIQYF. The DNA for the CDR3 is TGTGCCAGCACCCAAGAGGGCGGGATCGGCATTCAGTACTTC.

V gene TRBV5-1 combines with J gene TRBJ1-4; tentatively, D is TRBD1 (5 bases). Trimming stripped 2 bases from V and 3 bases from J, with 8 bases between. The CDR3 is 14 residues long. Germline lookup yields CDR1 SGHRS and CDR2 YFSETQ. CDR3 sequence: CASSLGEPNEKLFF. The CDR3 DNA reads TGCGCCAGCAGCTTAGGGGAGCCTAATGAAAAACTGTTTTTT.

CDR3 sequence: CASSRTGDEQFF. The CDR3 DNA reads TGTGCCAGCAGCCGGACAGGCGATGAGCAGTTCTTC. The V call is TRBV6-6, the J call TRBJ2-1; 7 bases line up with TRBD1. The V gene's germline CDR1 is MNHNY and CDR2 SVGAGI (reference sequence). CDR3 length equals 12 residues. With V trimmed by 6 bases and J by 8 bases, 4 bases remained unmatched.

This chain connects TRBV5-1 to TRBJ2-1; the D is unclear. The V gene lost 7 bases and the J gene lost 5 bases, with 16 bases spanning the gap. The CDR3 is made up of 14 amino acids. The germline gives CDR1 SGHRS, CDR2 YFSETQ. The CDR3 is CASPPSSRDNEQFF. CDR3 DNA sequence: TGCGCCAGCCCGCCCAGTTCCCGGGACAATGAGCAGTTCTTC.

The J gene is TRBJ2-3, the V gene TRBV7-9; D possibly corresponds to TRBD2 (5 bases). The V gene lost 2 bases and the J gene lost 0 bases, with 9 bases spanning the gap. The germline gives CDR1 SEHNR, CDR2 FQNEAQ (reference sequence). This CDR3 contains 15 residues. In nucleotides, the CDR3 is TGTGCCAGCAGCTTATGGGAGTCTAGCACAGATACGCAGTATTTT. It specifies CASSLWESSTDTQYF.

The rearrangement links TRBV2 to TRBJ2-3; D not resolved. V was trimmed by 4 bases and J by 6 bases, leaving 8 bases between them. The CDR3 contains 12 residues. Germline loops: CDR1 SNHLY, CDR2 FYNNEI. The CDR3 loop is CASSVVWDTQYF. The DNA of the CDR3 is TGTGCCAGCAGTGTGGTTTGGGATACGCAGTATTTT.